This is a list of T cell receptor beta chains from one sample in a study of cytomegalovirus exposure and HLA in healthy donors. TCRdb's copy holds only in-frame clones and misses some; the assay was immunoSEQ multiplex PCR. The sample contains tens of thousands of clones, around 78% of which appear only once. What was sequenced was PBMCs. The receptors shown here come from a man in his thirties or forties in good health and CMV-seronegative. The conserved cysteine and the conserved F or W are not part of the CDR3 here.

TRBV7-2	TRBJ1-2	ASSPDRGYGYT
TRBV9	TRBJ1-3	ASSESRMHSSSSGNTIY
TRBV6-5	TRBJ2-4	ASSYGGEAKNIQY
TRBV5-1	TRBJ1-1	ASSLDSSTEAF
TRBV29-1	TRBJ1-3	SAVFSGNTIY
TRBV4-1	TRBJ2-3	ASSQRDASGRARADTQY
TRBV4-2	TRBJ2-7	ASSQAKTGGAYEQY
TRBV7-9	TRBJ2-2	SSSKISGELF
TRBV7-2	TRBJ1-2	ASSLGTGAFDGYT
TRBV11-3	TRBJ2-1	ASSFVSGARVDEQF
TRBV5-1	TRBJ2-2	ASRTTTDGTGELF
TRBV18	TRBJ1-1	ASSPPGPGQKNTEAF
TRBV7-9	TRBJ2-2	ASRLSPGELF
TRBV5-8	TRBJ2-2	ASSLGRGRTGELF
TRBV6-6	TRBJ1-1	ASSYAERNTEAF
TRBV28	TRBJ1-1	ASSLWGGNTEAF
TRBV6-4	TRBJ2-3	ASSRTSGGGDTQY
TRBV7-9	TRBJ2-1	ASSLSHYNEQF
TRBV10-2	TRBJ1-1	ASSEPVVGVRTEAF
TRBV9	TRBJ1-1	ASSSGTAFYSGS
TRBV27	TRBJ1-6	ASSARQGDTSPLH
TRBV7-9	TRBJ2-3	ASSPENPRQGADTQY
TRBV4-2	TRBJ2-1	ASSPVGTGGINEQF